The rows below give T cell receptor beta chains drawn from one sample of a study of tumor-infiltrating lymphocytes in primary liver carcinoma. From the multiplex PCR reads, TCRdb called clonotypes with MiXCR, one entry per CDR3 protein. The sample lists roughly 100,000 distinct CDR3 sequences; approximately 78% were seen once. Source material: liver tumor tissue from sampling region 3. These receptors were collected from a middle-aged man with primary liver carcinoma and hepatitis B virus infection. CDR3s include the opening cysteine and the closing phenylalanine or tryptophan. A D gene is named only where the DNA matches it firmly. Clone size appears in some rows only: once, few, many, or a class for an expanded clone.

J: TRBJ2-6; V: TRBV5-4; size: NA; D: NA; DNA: TGTGCCAGCAGCTTCGATAGGTTAAGCTCTGGGGCCAACATCCTGACTTTC; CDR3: CASSFDRLSSGANILTF
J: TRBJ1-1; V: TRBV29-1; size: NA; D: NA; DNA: TGCAGTCCCTTTCAGGGGAAGGAAACTGACGCTTTCTTT; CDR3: CSPFQGKETDAFF
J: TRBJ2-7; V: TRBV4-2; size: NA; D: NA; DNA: TGTGCCAGCAGCCAAGCCCTGGACTTACAACACGATCAGTACTTC; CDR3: CASSQALDLQHDQYF
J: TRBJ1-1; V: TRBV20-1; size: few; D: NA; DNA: TGCAGTGCTAATAACAGGGACGAAGCTTTCTTT; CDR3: CSANNRDEAFF
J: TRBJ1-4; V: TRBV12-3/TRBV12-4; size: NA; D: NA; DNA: TGCGCCAGCAGTCCTACATGGGAAGTGGAAAAACTGTTTTTT; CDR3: CASSPTWEVEKLFF
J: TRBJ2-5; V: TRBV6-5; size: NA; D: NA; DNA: TGTGCCAGCAGTTACTCGAGTAGTGGTGGGACCCAAGAGACCCAGTATTTC; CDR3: CASSYSSSGGTQETQYF
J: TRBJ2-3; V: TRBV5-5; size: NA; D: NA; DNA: TGTGCCAGCAGTTTGGGGAGTAGCGGAACAGAAACGCAGTATTTT; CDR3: CASSLGSSGTETQYF
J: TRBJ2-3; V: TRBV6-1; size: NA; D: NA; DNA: TGTACCAGCAAGCCCAACACAGATATGCAGTATTTT; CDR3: CTSKPNTDMQYF
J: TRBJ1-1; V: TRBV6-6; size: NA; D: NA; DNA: TGTGCCAGCAACATAGGGGGGACTACGGAAGCTTTCTTT; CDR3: CASNIGGTTEAFF
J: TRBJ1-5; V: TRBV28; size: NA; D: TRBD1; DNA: TGTGCCACATCAAAGGGGGCGCTGGAAGATCAGCCCCAGCATTTT; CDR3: CATSKGALEDQPQHF
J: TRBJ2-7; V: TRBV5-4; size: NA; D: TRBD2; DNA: TGTGCGAGCAGCCTTCGGACTAGCGGGGGATACGATCAGTACTTC; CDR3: CASSLRTSGGYDQYF
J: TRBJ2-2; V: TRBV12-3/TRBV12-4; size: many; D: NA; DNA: TGTGCCAGCAGGGGGGGGCGGGACACCGGGGAGCTGTTTTTT; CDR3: CASRGGRDTGELFF
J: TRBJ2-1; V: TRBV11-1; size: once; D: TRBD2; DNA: TGTGCAAGTAGCCCGAGACTAGCGGGAGCGCTGCGGTTCTTC; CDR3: CASSPRLAGALRFF
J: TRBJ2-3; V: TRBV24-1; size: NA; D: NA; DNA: TGTGCCACCAGTAATTGGTCGGGAATTAGCACAGATACGCAGTATTTT; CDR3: CATSNWSGISTDTQYF
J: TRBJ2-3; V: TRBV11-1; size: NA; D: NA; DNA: TGTACCAACAGCTCTGGGGGATGCTCTGTTGGAGCCCGCACAGATACGCAGTATTTT; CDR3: CTNSSGGCSVGARTDTQYF